Sequencing of this T cell receptor (beta chain) was carried out in a study of breast tumors, draining lymph nodes, adjacent tissues. Broader study findings: The data were judged consistent with most tumor T cells coming from lymph node and expanding in tumor.

TCRdb re-analysed the multiplex PCR reads in MiXCR, keeping a single row per CDR3 protein. The data contain tens of thousands of distinct CDR3 sequences, less than 60% of them singletons. About this clonotype itself: Its antigen is still unknown.

The V gene's germline CDR1 is SGHVS and CDR2 FQNEAQ. CDR3 length: 16 amino acids. The V and J ends lost 0 bases and 1 base, in that order; junction bases with no gene match: 2. The sample was breast tumor tissue. This chain links TRBV7-8 with TRBJ2-3, with 9 positions matching TRBD2. This TCR was sampled from a female donor with breast cancer. Some clones in this sample may be carry-over from other donors' samples. This CDR3 is CASSLALAGRTDTQYF. CDR3 bases: TGTGCCAGCAGCTTAGCACTAGCGGGTCGCACAGATACGCAGTATTTT.